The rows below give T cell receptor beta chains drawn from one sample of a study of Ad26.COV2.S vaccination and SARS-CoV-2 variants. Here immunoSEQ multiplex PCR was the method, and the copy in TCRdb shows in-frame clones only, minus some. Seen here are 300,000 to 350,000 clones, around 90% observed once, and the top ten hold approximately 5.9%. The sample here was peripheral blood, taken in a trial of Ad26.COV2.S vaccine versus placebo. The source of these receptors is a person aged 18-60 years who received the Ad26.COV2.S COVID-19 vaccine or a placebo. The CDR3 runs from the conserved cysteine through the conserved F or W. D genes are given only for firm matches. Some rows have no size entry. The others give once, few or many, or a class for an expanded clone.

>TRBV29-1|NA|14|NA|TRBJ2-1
CSVEKRNSYNEQFF
TGCAGCGTTGAGAAGCGGAACTCCTACAATGAGCAGTTCTTC
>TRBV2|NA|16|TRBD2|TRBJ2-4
CASSWLAGGAKNIQYF
TGTGCCAGCAGTTGGCTAGCGGGGGGAGCCAAAAACATTCAGTACTTC
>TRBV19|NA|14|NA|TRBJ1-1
CASSIDPTRTEAFF
TGTGCCAGTAGTATAGATCCGACGCGCACTGAAGCTTTCTTT
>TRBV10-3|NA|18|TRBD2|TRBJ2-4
CAISEWVGGGPEGDIQYF
TGTGCCATCAGTGAGTGGGTTGGCGGGGGGCCCGAAGGGGACATTCAGTACTTC
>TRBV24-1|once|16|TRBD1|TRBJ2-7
CATSDLGQGFSYEQYF
TGTGCCACCAGTGATTTGGGACAGGGCTTCTCCTACGAGCAGTACTTC
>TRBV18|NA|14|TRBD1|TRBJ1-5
CASSQDRAGRPQHF
TGTGCCAGCTCGCAAGACAGGGCAGGTCGGCCCCAGCATTTT
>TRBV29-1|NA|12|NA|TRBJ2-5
CSVEATRETQYF
TGCAGCGTTGAGGCCACTAGGGAGACCCAGTACTTC
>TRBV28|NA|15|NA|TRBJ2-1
CASTSPGASYNEQFF
TGTGCCAGCACTTCCCCAGGGGCCTCCTACAATGAGCAGTTCTTC
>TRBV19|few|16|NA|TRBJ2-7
CASSILARSSSYEQYF
NA
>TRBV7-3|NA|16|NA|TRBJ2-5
CASSLTFGKGSETQYF
TGTGCCAGCAGCTTAACCTTCGGGAAAGGTTCAGAGACCCAGTACTTC
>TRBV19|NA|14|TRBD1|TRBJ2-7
CASRNDRASYEQYF
TGTGCCAGTAGGAACGACAGGGCCAGTTACGAGCAGTACTTC
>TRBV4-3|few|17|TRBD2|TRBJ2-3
CASSQDDYSGTTDTQYF
TGCGCCAGCAGCCAGGACGACTATAGCGGGACCACAGATACGCAGTATTTT
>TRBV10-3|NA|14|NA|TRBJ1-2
CAISGLQENYGYTF
TGTGCCATCAGCGGTTTACAGGAAAACTATGGCTACACCTTC
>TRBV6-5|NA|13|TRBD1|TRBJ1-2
CASSYSIGGGYTF
TGTGCCAGCAGTTACTCGATAGGGGGCGGCTACACCTTC
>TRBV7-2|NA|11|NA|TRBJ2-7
CASRRESIQYF
TGTGCCAGCAGACGGGAAAGCATACAGTACTTC
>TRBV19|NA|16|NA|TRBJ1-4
CASSIMGPAPGEKLFF
TGTGCCAGTAGTATAATGGGACCCGCACCTGGGGAAAAACTGTTTTTT
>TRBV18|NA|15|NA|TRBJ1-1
CASSPQQVLNTEAFF
TGTGCCAGCTCACCTCAACAGGTGTTGAACACTGAAGCTTTCTTT
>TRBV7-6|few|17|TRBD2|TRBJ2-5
CASSLGLAGGNQETQYF
TGTGCCAGCAGCTTGGGACTAGCGGGGGGGAACCAAGAGACCCAGTACTTC
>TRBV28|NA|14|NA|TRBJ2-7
CASSFGGRNYEQYF
TGTGCCAGCAGTTTCGGGGGGCGGAACTACGAGCAGTACTTC
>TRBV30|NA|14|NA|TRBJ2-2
CAWSSTGFTGELFF
TGTGCCTGGAGCTCTACAGGGTTTACCGGGGAGCTGTTTTTT
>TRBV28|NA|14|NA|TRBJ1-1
CASRPGTLNTEAFF
TGTGCCAGCAGACCCGGGACCTTGAACACTGAAGCTTTCTTT
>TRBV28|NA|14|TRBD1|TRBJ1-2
CASSLLAGGYGYTF
TGTGCCAGCAGTTTACTGGCAGGGGGTTATGGCTACACCTTC
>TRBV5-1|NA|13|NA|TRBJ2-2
CASSPSEGGELFF
TGCGCCAGCAGCCCCTCAGAAGGCGGGGAGCTGTTTTTT
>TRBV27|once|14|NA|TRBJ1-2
CASKGRARGYGYTF
TGTGCCAGCAAGGGCAGGGCACGGGGCTATGGCTACACCTTC
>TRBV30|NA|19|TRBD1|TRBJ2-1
CAWSVGDRSGRGSYNEQFF
TGTGCCTGGAGTGTCGGGGACAGGAGTGGCCGAGGCTCCTACAATGAGCAGTTCTTC
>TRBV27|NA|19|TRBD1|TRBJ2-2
CASSSTGTGGNTNTGELFF
TGTGCCAGCAGTTCAACCGGGACAGGGGGCAATACTAACACCGGGGAGCTGTTTTTT
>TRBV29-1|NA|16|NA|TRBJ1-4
CSVSPRGLISNEKLFF
TGCAGCGTTTCCCCTAGGGGCCTCATCTCGAATGAAAAACTGTTTTTT
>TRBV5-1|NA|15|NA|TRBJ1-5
CASSLTGLSNQPQHF
TGCGCCAGCAGCTTGACAGGGCTTAGCAATCAGCCCCAGCATTTT
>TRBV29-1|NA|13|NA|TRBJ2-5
CSVGRHSQETQYF
TGCAGCGTTGGGAGACACTCCCAAGAGACCCAGTACTTC
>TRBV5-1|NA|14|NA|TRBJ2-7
CASSLGGQLYEQYF
TGCGCCAGCAGCTTGGGAGGACAGCTATACGAGCAGTACTTC
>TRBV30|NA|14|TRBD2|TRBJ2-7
CAWRGGDLSYEQYF
TGTGCCTGGAGGGGGGGGGATCTGTCCTACGAGCAGTACTTC
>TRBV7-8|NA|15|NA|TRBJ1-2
CASSLVDVGAYGYTF
TGTGCCAGCAGCTTAGTGGATGTTGGAGCCTATGGCTACACCTTC
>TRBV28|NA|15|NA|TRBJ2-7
CASSVPIGLSYEQYF
TGTGCCAGCAGCGTACCGATCGGCCTCTCCTACGAGCAGTACTTC
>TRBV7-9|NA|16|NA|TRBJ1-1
CASSLVGGRENTEAFF
TGTGCCAGCAGCTTAGTTGGGGGACGGGAGAACACTGAAGCTTTCTTT
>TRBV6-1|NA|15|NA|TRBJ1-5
CASSELWTGYQPQHF
TGTGCCAGCAGTGAACTATGGACGGGATATCAGCCCCAGCATTTT
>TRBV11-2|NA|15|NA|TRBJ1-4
CASSPVGGAGEKLFF
TGTGCCAGCAGCCCGGTGGGGGGCGCGGGGGAAAAACTGTTTTTT
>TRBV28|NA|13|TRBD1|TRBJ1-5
CATGRGPGVPQHF
TGTGCCACCGGCAGGGGGCCAGGGGTGCCCCAGCATTTT
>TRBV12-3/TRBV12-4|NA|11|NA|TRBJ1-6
CASTNGKPLHF
TGTGCCAGCACCAACGGGAAACCCCTCCACTTT
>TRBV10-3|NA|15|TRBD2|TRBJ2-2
CAISNSGSIGGELFF
TGTGCCATCAGTAACAGCGGGAGTATCGGCGGGGAGCTGTTTTTT
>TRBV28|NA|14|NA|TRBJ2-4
CASSLVGGGTFYYF
NA
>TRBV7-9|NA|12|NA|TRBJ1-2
CASSLIRAGYTF
TGTGCCAGCAGCTTGATCAGGGCAGGCTACACCTTC
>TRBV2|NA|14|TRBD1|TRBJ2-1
CASSGQGSYNEQFF
TGTGCCAGCAGTGGACAGGGTTCCTACAATGAGCAGTTCTTC
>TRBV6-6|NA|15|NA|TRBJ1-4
CASSYWGGRGEKLFF
TGTGCCAGCAGTTACTGGGGGGGCCGAGGTGAAAAACTGTTTTTT
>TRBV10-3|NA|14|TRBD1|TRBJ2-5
CAISERDRGETQYF
TGTGCCATCAGTGAAAGGGACAGGGGCGAGACCCAGTACTTC
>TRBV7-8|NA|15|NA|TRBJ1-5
CASSLSSNSNQPQHF
TGTGCCAGCAGCTTGAGCTCCAATAGCAATCAGCCCCAGCATTTT
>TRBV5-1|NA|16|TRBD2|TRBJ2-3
CASSLGGSGRTDTQYF
TGCGCCAGCAGCTTGGGGGGTAGCGGGAGGACAGATACGCAGTATTTT
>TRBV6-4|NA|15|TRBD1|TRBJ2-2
CASSQQGANTGELFF
TGTGCCAGCAGTCAACAGGGGGCGAACACCGGGGAGCTGTTTTTT
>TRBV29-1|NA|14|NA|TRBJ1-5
CSVALTNGNQPQHF
TGCAGCGTTGCGCTTACGAATGGCAATCAGCCCCAGCATTTT
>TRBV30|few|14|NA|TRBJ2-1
CAWNGQISYNEQFF
TGTGCCTGGAACGGACAGATATCCTACAATGAGCAGTTCTTC
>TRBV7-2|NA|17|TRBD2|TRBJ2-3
CASSLFSLAGGTNTQYF
TGTGCCAGCAGCTTATTTAGCCTAGCGGGAGGTACCAATACGCAGTATTTT
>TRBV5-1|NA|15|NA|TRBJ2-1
CASSLGSGAYNEQFF
TGCGCCAGCAGCTTGGGGTCGGGAGCCTACAATGAGCAGTTCTTC
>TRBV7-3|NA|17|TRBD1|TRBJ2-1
CASSLRGNRGSYNEQFF
TGTGCCAGCAGCTTAAGGGGGAACAGGGGGAGCTACAATGAGCAGTTCTTC
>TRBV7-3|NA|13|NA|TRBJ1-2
CASSLDGGSGYTF
TGTGCCAGCAGCTTGGACGGGGGGTCTGGCTACACCTTC
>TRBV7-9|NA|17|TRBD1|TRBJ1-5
CASSKEQGALNNQPQHF
TGTGCCAGCAGCAAAGAACAGGGGGCGCTTAACAATCAGCCCCAGCATTTT
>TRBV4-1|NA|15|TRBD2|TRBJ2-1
CASSPTSGRYNEQFF
TGCGCCAGCAGCCCGACTAGCGGGAGATACAATGAGCAGTTCTTC
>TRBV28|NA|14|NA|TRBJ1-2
CASNNPGTAHGYTF
TGTGCCAGCAATAATCCCGGGACGGCCCATGGCTACACCTTC
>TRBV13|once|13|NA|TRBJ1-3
CASSSIQGNTIYF
TGTGCCAGCAGCTCAATACAGGGAAACACCATATATTTT